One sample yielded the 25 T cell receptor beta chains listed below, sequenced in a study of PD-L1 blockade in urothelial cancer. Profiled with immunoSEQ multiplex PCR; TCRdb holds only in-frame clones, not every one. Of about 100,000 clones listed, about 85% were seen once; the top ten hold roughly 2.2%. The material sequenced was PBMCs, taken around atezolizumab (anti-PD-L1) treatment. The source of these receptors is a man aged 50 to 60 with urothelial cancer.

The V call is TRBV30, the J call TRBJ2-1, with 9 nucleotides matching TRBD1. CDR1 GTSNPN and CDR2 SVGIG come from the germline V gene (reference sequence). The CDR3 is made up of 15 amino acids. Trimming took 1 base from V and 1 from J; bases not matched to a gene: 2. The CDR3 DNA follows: TGTGCCTGGAGTGCACAGGGGGCGTCCTACAATGAGCAGTTCTTC. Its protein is CAWSAQGASYNEQFF.

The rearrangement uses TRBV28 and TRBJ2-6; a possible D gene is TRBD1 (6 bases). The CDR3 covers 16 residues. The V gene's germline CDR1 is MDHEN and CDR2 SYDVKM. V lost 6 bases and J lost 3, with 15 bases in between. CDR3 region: CASRPRGVGGANVLTF. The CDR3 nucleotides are TGTGCCAGCAGGCCCAGGGGAGTGGGTGGGGCCAACGTCCTGACTTTC.

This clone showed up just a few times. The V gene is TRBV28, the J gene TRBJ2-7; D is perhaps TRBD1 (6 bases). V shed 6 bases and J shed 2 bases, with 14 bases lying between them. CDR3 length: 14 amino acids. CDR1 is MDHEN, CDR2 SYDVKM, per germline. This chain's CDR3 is CASSWVGHAYEQYF. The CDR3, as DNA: TGTGCCAGCAGCTGGGTGGGACATGCCTACGAGCAGTACTTC.

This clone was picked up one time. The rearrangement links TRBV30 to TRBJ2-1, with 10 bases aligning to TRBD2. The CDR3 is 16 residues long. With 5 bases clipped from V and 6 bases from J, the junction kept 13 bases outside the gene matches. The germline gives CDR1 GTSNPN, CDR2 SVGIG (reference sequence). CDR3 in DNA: TGTGCCTGGGCAGGATTACCGGGACTAGCGAGCAATGAGCAGTTCTTC. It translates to CAWAGLPGLASNEQFF.

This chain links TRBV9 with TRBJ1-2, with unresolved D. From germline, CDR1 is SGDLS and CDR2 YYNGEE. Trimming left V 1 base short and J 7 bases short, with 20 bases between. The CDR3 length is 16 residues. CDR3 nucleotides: TGTGCCAGCAGCGTACAATCGAACCGACTTCCTCGTGGCTACACCTTC. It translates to CASSVQSNRLPRGYTF.

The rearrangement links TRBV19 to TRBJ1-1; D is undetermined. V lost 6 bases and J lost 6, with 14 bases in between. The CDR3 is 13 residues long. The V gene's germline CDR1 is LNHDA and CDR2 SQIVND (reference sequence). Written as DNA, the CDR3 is TGTGCCAGTAGCTTATATCCTTCTTCTGAAGCTTTCTTT. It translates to CASSLYPSSEAFF.

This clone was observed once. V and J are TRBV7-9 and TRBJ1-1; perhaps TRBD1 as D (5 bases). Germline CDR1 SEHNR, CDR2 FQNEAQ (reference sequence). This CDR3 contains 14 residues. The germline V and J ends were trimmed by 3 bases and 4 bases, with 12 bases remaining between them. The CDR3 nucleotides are TGTGCCAGCAGCTTTCCGATCGGGGGCACTGAAGCTTTCTTT. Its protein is CASSFPIGGTEAFF.

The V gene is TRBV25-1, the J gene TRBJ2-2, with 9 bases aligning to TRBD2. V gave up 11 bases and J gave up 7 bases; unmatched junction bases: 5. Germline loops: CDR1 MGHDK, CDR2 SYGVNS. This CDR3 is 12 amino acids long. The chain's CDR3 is CAVGLAFGELFF. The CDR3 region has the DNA TGTGCCGTGGGACTAGCTTTCGGGGAGCTGTTTTTT.

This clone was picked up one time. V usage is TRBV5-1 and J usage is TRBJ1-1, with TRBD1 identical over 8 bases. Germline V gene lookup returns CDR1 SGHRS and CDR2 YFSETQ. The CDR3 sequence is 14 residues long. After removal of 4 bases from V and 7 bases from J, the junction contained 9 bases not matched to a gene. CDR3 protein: CASSPNGQGGEAFF. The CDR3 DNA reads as TGCGCCAGCAGCCCTAACGGACAGGGCGGTGAAGCTTTCTTT.

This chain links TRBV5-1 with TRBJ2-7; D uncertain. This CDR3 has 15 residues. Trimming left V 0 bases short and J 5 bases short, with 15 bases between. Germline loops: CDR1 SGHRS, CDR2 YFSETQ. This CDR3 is CASSLGRAASHEQYF. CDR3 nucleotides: TGCGCCAGCAGCTTGGGCCGCGCGGCTTCGCACGAGCAGTACTTC.

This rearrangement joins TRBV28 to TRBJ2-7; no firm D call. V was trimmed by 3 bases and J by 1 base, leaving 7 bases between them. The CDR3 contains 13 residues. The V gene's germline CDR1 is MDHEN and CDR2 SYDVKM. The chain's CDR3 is CASSLLRSYEQYF. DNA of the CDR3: TGTGCCAGCAGTTTGCTGAGATCCTACGAGCAGTACTTC.

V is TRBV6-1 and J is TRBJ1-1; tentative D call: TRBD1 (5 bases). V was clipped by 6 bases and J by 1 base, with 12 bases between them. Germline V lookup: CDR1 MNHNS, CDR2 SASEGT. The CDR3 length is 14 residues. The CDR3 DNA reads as TGTGCCAGCAGCCCTAGGGGCAAGAACACTGAAGCTTTCTTT. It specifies CASSPRGKNTEAFF.

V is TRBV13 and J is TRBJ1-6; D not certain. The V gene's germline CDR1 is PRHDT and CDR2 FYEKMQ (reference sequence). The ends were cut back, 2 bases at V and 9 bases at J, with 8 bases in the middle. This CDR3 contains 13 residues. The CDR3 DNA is TGTGCCAGCAGCTTACAAAACTTTTCACCCCTCCACTTT. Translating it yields CASSLQNFSPLHF.

The CDR3 DNA reads as TGTGCCAGCAGCAAAGCGGGAGTTACCTACAATGAGCAGTTCTTC. Its protein is CASSKAGVTYNEQFF. J is TRBJ2-1 and V is TRBV7-2; 8 bases are a match to TRBD2. This CDR3 spans 15 amino acids. V shed 5 bases, J shed 2 bases, and the junction held 5 bases outside the gene matches. The germline gives CDR1 SGHTA, CDR2 FQGNSA.

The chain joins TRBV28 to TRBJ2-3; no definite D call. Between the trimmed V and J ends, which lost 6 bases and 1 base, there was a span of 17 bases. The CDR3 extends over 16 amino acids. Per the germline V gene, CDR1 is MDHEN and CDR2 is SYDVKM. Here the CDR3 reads CASSRSLTRGTDTQYF. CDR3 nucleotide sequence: TGTGCCAGCAGCCGCTCCTTAACACGGGGCACAGATACGCAGTATTTT.

The CDR3 DNA reads TGTGCCAGCTCACCCCGGACAGGGGGCGCGGGCACTGAAGCTTTCTTT. It is translated as CASSPRTGGAGTEAFF. The V and J genes are TRBV18 and TRBJ1-1; TRBD1 aligns across 11 bases. The CDR3 has 16 amino acids. The germline CDR1 and CDR2 sequences are KGHSH and LQKENI. With 3 bases clipped from V and 4 bases from J, the junction kept 7 bases outside the gene matches. Filled out from reference TRBV18 and TRBJ1-1, the complete variable domain reads NAGVMQNPRHLVRRRGQEARLRCSPMKGHSHVYWYRQLPEEGLKFMVYLQKENIIDESGMPKERFSAEFPKEGPSILRIQQVVRGDSAAYFCASSPRTGGAGTEAFFGQGTRLTVV.

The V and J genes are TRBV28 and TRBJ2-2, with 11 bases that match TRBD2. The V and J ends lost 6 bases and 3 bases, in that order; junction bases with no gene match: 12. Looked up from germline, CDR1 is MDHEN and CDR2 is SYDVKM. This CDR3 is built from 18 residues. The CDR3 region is CASRWDRLTSGDTGELFF. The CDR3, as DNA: TGTGCCAGCAGATGGGACAGGCTGACTAGCGGGGACACCGGGGAGCTGTTTTTT.

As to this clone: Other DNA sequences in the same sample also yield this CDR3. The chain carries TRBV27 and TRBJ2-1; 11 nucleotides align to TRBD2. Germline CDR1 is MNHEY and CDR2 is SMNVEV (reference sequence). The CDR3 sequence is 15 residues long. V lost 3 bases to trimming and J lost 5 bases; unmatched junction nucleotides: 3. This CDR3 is CASSLGTSGHNEQFF. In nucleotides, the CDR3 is TGTGCCAGCAGTTTGGGGACTAGCGGACACAATGAGCAGTTCTTC.

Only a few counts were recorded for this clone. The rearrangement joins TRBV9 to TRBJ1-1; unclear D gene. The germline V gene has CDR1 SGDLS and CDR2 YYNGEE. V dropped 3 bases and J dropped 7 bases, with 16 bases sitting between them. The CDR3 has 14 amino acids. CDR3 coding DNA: TGTGCCAGCAGCGGTGTCGGAGGGTCGAATGAAGCTTTCTTT. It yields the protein CASSGVGGSNEAFF.

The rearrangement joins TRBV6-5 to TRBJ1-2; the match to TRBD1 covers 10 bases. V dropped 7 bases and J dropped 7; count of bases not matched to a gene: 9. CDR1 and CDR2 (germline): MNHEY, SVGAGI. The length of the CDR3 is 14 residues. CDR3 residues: CASMRGQGGSGYTF. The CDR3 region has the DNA TGTGCCAGCATGAGAGGACAGGGGGGTTCTGGCTACACCTTC.

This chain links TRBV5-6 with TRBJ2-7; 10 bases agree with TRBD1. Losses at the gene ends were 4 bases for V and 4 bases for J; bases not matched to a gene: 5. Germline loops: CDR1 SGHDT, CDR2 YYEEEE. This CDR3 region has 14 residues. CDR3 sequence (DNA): TGTGCCAGCAGCCTCCGGACAGGGGGATACGAGCAGTACTTC. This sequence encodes CASSLRTGGYEQYF.

This CDR3 reads CASSPASEIYEQYF. The CDR3, as DNA: TGTGCCAGCTCACCCGCTAGCGAGATCTACGAGCAGTACTTC. The chain couples TRBV18 to TRBJ2-7, with D perhaps TRBD2 (6 bases). The CDR3 length is 14 residues. CDR1 and CDR2 from the germline V gene are KGHSH and LQKENI. Deletions cut 3 bases from V and 3 bases from J, with 12 bases between.

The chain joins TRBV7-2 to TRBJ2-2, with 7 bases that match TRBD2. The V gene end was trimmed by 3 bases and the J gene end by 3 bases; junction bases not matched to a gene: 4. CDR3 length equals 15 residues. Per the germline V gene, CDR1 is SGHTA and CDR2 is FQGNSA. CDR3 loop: CASSFKGRDTGELFF. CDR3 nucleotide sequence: TGTGCCAGCAGCTTCAAGGGGAGGGACACCGGGGAGCTGTTTTTT. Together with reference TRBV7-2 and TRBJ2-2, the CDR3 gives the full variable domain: GAGVSQSPSNKVTEKGKDVELRCDPISGHTALYWYRQSLGQGLEFLIYFQGNSAPDKSGLPSDRFSAERTGGSVSTLTIQRTQQEDSAVYLCASSFKGRDTGELFFGEGSRLTVL.

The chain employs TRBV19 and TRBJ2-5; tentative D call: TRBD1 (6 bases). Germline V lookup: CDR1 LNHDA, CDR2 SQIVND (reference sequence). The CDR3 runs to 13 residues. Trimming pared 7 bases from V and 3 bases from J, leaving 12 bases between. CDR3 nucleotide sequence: TGTGCCAGTACCCGGGACACGAAAGAGACCCAGTACTTC. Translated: CASTRDTKETQYF.

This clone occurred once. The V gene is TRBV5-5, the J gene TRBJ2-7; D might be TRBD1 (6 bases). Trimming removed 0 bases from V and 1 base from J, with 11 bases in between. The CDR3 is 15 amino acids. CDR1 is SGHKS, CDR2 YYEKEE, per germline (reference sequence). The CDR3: CASSLALQGSYEQYF. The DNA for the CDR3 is TGTGCCAGCAGCTTGGCCCTTCAGGGGTCCTACGAGCAGTACTTC.